Below are 10 T cell receptor beta chains sequenced from a single sample in a study of blood T cell repertoires in COVID-19. Generated by immunoSEQ multiplex PCR, the TCRdb table keeps only in-frame clones and is missing some. Of 40,000 to 50,000 clones in the sample, 87% are singletons; the top ten hold 3.5% to 4.5%. Sequences were obtained from peripheral blood. The receptor set was obtained from a man aged 55-75 years with acute or convalescent COVID-19.

The V gene is TRBV10-1, the J gene TRBJ2-3; TRBD2 matches 8 bases. Looked up from germline, CDR1 is WNHNN and CDR2 is SYGVQD (reference sequence). The trim removed 6 bases at V and 2 bases at J, leaving 7 bases unmatched. The CDR3 length is 15 residues. The CDR3 DNA reads as TGCGCCAGCAGCCTGACTAGCGAGGCCACAGATACGCAGTATTTT. It translates to CASSLTSEATDTQYF.

The chain is built from TRBV7-2 and TRBJ2-2; TRBD2 aligns across 8 bases. The CDR3 consists of 14 residues. Germline V CDR1 and CDR2: SGHTA, FQGNSA. Unmatched junction bases numbered 5, after V lost 7 bases and J lost 4 bases. The CDR3 is CASTRGGGTGELFF. In DNA, the CDR3 is TGTGCCAGCACTCGGGGGGGCGGCACCGGGGAGCTGTTTTTT.

The chain has TRBV19 and TRBJ1-5, with 7 bases that match TRBD1. The CDR3 spans 14 residues. Germline V CDR1 and CDR2: LNHDA, SQIVND (reference sequence). The V gene end was trimmed by 4 bases and the J gene end by 4 bases; junction bases not matched to a gene: 4. This CDR3 is CASSTRQGNQPQHF. The CDR3, as DNA: TGTGCCAGTAGTACCCGACAGGGAAATCAGCCCCAGCATTTT. Together with reference TRBV19 and TRBJ1-5, the CDR3 gives the full variable domain: DGGITQSPKYLFRKEGQNVTLSCEQNLNHDAMYWYRQDPGQGLRLIYYSQIVNDFQKGDIAEGYSVSREKKESFPLTVTSAQKNPTAFYLCASSTRQGNQPQHFGDGTRLSIL.

The chain joins TRBV27 to TRBJ2-2; possible D gene TRBD1, 6 bases. Germline V CDR1 and CDR2: MNHEY, SMNVEV (reference sequence). The CDR3 covers 14 residues. V was trimmed by 2 bases and J by 6 bases, leaving 10 bases between them. CDR3 sequence: CASSLGGGPGELFF. In DNA form, the CDR3 reads TGTGCCAGCAGTTTAGGTGGGGGCCCCGGGGAGCTGTTTTTT.

This chain links TRBV4-1 with TRBJ2-2; TRBD1 matches at 7 bases. The CDR3 totals 16 residues. Looked up from germline, CDR1 is MGHRA and CDR2 is YSYEKL. V shed 0 bases and J 5 bases; nucleotides not matched to a gene: 6. CDR3 residues: CASSQDRGRGTGELFF. The DNA for the CDR3 is TGCGCCAGCAGCCAAGATCGGGGCAGGGGGACCGGGGAGCTGTTTTTT.

The chain recombines TRBV5-4 with TRBJ2-5; the D gene is possibly TRBD1 (6 bases). The CDR3 runs to 15 residues. Looked up from germline, CDR1 is SGHNT and CDR2 is YYREEE (reference sequence). Between the trimmed V and J ends, which lost 6 bases and 2 bases, there was a span of 17 bases. The CDR3 here is CASNLFGGHQETQYF. The CDR3 DNA is TGTGCCAGCAACCTATTTGGGGGCCATCAAGAGACCCAGTACTTC. Full variable domain (rest looked up from reference TRBV5-4 and TRBJ2-5): ETGVTQSPTHLIKTRGQQVTLRCSSQSGHNTVSWYQQALGQGPQFIFQYYREEENGRGNFPPRFSGLQFPNYSSELNVNALELDDSALYLCASNLFGGHQETQYFGPGTRLLVL.

This chain links TRBV6-5 with TRBJ1-1, with D uncertain. CDR1 is MNHEY and CDR2 is SVGAGI in the germline V gene. V gave up 2 bases and J gave up 0 bases, with 10 bases separating them. The CDR3 loop spans 15 amino acids. This CDR3 reads CASSYDARLNTEAFF. The CDR3, as DNA: TGTGCCAGCAGTTACGATGCCAGATTGAACACTGAAGCTTTCTTT.

The rearrangement uses TRBV28 and TRBJ1-1, with 9 bases lining up with TRBD1. Germline CDR1 MDHEN, CDR2 SYDVKM. J gave up 6 bases and V 5 bases, and 7 bases lay outside the gene matches. The CDR3 loop spans 14 amino acids. Written as DNA, the CDR3 is TGTGCCAGCAGTACAGGGACAGGGCAGCCTGAAGCTTTCTTT. It specifies CASSTGTGQPEAFF.

CDR3 amino acids: CASSPRQGSGDYGYTF. CDR3 DNA: TGTGCCAGCAGTCCGAGACAGGGTAGCGGAGACTATGGCTACACCTTC. This sequence joins TRBV6-2 or TRBV6-3 and TRBJ1-2; 7 bases line up with TRBD1. CDR1 MNHEY and CDR2 SVGEGT come from the germline V gene. The CDR3 sequence is 16 residues long. V shed 5 bases, J shed 3 bases, and the junction held 12 bases outside the gene matches.

The chain employs TRBV6-4 and TRBJ1-6; D is ambiguous. Trimming cost V 6 bases and J 0 bases, with 9 bases left between them. Germline values: CDR1 MRHNA, CDR2 SNTAGT. The CDR3 is made up of 15 amino acids. The CDR3 coding sequence is TGTGCCAGCAGGGCGGCAAACTCCTATAATTCACCCCTCCACTTT. Translation gives CASRAANSYNSPLHF.